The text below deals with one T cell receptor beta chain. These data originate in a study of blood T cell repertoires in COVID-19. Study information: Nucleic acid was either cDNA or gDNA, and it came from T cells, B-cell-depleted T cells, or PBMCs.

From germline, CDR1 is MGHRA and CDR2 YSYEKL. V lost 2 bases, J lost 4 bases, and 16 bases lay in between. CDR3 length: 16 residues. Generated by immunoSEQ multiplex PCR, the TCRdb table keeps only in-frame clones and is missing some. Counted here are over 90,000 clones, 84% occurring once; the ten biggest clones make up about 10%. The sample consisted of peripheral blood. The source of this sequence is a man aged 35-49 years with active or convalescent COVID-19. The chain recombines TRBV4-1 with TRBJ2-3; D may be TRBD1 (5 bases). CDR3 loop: CASSQPARERSDTQYF. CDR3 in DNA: TGCGCCAGCAGCCAACCCGCCAGGGAAAGGTCAGATACGCAGTATTTT.